This T cell receptor (beta chain) emerged from a study of glioma-infiltrating T cells after dendritic cell vaccination. This CDR3 has 14 amino acids. This table comes from immunoSEQ multiplex PCR, and its TCRdb copy is limited to in-frame clones, with some not included. The data show almost 90,000 clones, around 83% seen once. The time point: after dendritic cell vaccination, including at tumor progression/relapse. This rearrangement joins TRBV21-1 to TRBJ1-1; the D call TRBD1 from the table was never checked on the DNA. TRBV21-1 is a listed pseudogene. This TCR derives from a human donor with glioblastoma. This sample comprised blood, obtained after dendritic cell vaccination. The CDR3 reads CASSKEDMNTEAFF. The CDR3 DNA sequence: TGTGCCAGCAGCAAAGAGGACATGAACACTGAAGCTTTCTTT.